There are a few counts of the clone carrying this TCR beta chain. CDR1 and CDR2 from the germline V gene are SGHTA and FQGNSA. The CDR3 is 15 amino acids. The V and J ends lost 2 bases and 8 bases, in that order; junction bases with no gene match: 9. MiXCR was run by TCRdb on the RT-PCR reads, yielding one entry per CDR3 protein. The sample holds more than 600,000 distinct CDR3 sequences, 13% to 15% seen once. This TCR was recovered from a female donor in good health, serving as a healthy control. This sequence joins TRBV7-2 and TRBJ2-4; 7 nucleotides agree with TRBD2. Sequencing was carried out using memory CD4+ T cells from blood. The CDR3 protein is CASSLRVSGLDIQYF. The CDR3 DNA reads TGTGCCAGCAGCTTACGTGTTAGCGGGCTTGACATTCAGTACTTC.